This TCR beta chain comes out of a study of identical twins. Points from the study as a whole: Insertions were fewer in abundant cord blood beta clonotypes, whereas memory repertoires showed none of this pattern.

TCRdb recomputed calls from the 5' RACE reads with MiXCR, one row per CDR3 protein. The sample lists some 240,000 distinct CDR3 sequences; roughly 8.7% were seen once. This clonotype was seen repeatedly, ten times or more. Its antigen is still unknown. A further study also used this sample, focusing on yellow fever vaccine responses in identical twins.

The source is a woman between 18 and 29 years old in good health. Material: CD8+ T cells sorted from blood.

CDR3 residues: CAISASKTENTEAFF. The CDR3 DNA follows: TGTGCCATCAGTGCCAGTAAGACGGAGAACACTGAAGCTTTCTTT. The chain combines TRBV10-3 with TRBJ1-1; D call uncertain. This CDR3 region has 15 residues. Trimming cost V 4 bases and J 1 base, with 13 bases left between them. Germline V CDR1 and CDR2: ENHRY, SYGVKD.